The 29 T cell receptor beta chains below all came from one sample that was sequenced in a study of OX40 agonist ivuxolimab in advanced cancers. Sequencing was performed with immunoSEQ multiplex PCR; in TCRdb, only in-frame clones are kept and a portion is missing. The sample lists more than 55,000 clones; about 91% were seen once. Material: CD4+ or CD8+ T cells sorted from blood, obtained in a trial of the OX40 agonist ivuxolimab. The receptors derive from an adult with an advanced solid tumor such as melanoma, head and neck, liver or kidney cancer.

The V call is TRBV6-1, the J call TRBJ2-7; D may be TRBD1 or TRBD2 (5 bases each). The germline gives CDR1 MNHNS, CDR2 SASEGT. V lost 3 bases, J lost 3 bases, and 18 bases lay in between. CDR3 length equals 16 residues. The CDR3 region has the DNA TGTGCCAGCAGTGAGAGATCAGGGAGAGAAGGCTACGAGCAGTACTTC. Its translation: CASSERSGREGYEQYF.

CDR3 region: CSVEDRGLAGGLLGNEQFF. In DNA form, the CDR3 reads TGCAGCGTTGAAGATCGAGGGCTAGCGGGGGGGCTACTGGGCAATGAGCAGTTCTTC. The chain links TRBV29-1 to TRBJ2-1; 12 bases line up with TRBD2. The CDR3 sequence is 19 residues long. The V gene end was trimmed by 0 bases and the J gene end by 6 bases; junction bases not matched to a gene: 15. Germline assignment: CDR1 SQVTM and CDR2 ANQGSEA.

This clone was detected only once. The chain is built from TRBV2 and TRBJ1-6; 7 bases map to TRBD1. The junction had 4 bases not matched to a gene; V was cut back by 4 bases and J by 7 bases. There are 14 residues in the CDR3. Looked up from germline, CDR1 is SNHLY and CDR2 is FYNNEI. This chain's CDR3 is CASSASDRNSPLHF. The CDR3 bases are TGTGCCAGCAGTGCTTCGGACAGGAATTCACCCCTCCACTTT. The whole variable domain, filled in from reference TRBV2 and TRBJ1-6, reads EPEVTQTPSHQVTQMGQEVILRCVPISNHLYFYWYRQILGQKVEFLVSFYNNEISEKSEIFDDQFSVERPDGSNFTLKIRSTKLEDSAMYFCASSASDRNSPLHFGNGTRLTVT.

V is TRBV19 and J is TRBJ1-5, with 7 bases identical to TRBD1. Per germline, CDR1 LNHDA and CDR2 SQIVND (reference sequence). This CDR3 region has 14 residues. Unmatched junction bases numbered 8, after V lost 6 bases and J lost 6 bases. In DNA, the CDR3 is TGTGCCAGTAGCAGACAGGGAGGAGGTCAGCCCCAGCATTTT. Amino acid sequence: CASSRQGGGQPQHF.

The chain carries TRBV2 and TRBJ1-5; no clear D. This CDR3 has 13 residues. The germline CDR1 and CDR2 sequences are SNHLY and FYNNEI. Trimming removed 4 bases from V and 6 bases from J, with 10 bases in between. The CDR3 sequence is CASSGGSAQPQHF. In nucleotides, the CDR3 is TGTGCCAGCAGTGGTGGGAGCGCTCAGCCCCAGCATTTT.

The rearrangement links TRBV15 to TRBJ2-1; the match to TRBD1 covers 7 bases. V trimming: 3 bases; J trimming: 0 bases; junction bases outside the gene matches: 5. The CDR3 extends over 16 amino acids. Germline loops: CDR1 LNHNV, CDR2 YYDKDF (reference sequence). This CDR3 reads CATSRQGQTSYNEQFF. DNA of the CDR3: TGTGCCACCAGCAGGCAGGGACAGACCTCCTACAATGAGCAGTTCTTC.

The V gene is TRBV5-1, the J gene TRBJ1-1; the match to TRBD1 covers 9 bases. The germline gives CDR1 SGHRS, CDR2 YFSETQ. The CDR3 has 15 amino acids. Trimming cost V 4 bases and J 1 base; bases outside gene matches: 5. In DNA, the CDR3 is TGCGCCAGCAGCCTAGGGGGACAGGGGAACACTGAAGCTTTCTTT. The encoded protein is CASSLGGQGNTEAFF.

The chain is built from TRBV7-2 and TRBJ1-6; D gene uncertain. Germline V lookup: CDR1 SGHTA, CDR2 FQGNSA. V dropped 2 bases and J dropped 0 bases, with 11 bases sitting between them. The CDR3 is made up of 17 amino acids. This CDR3 is CASSLFSQSSYNSPLHF. CDR3 DNA: TGTGCCAGCAGCTTATTCTCCCAGAGCTCCTATAATTCACCCCTCCACTTT.

In the case of this clone: The junction and the germline gene differ at one end; a read error may be behind it. The chain has TRBV7-7 and TRBJ2-1; D is unclear. The CDR3 length is 15 residues. Germline V gene data show CDR1 as SSHAT and CDR2 as FNYEAQ (reference sequence). The CDR3 bases are TGTGCTAGCAGCACTGGAATTGCTCCCTTCGGAGAGCAGTTCTTC. Encoded protein: CASSTGIAPFGEQFF.

The J gene is TRBJ2-7, the V gene TRBV7-2, with a tentative D call TRBD2 (5 bases). Germline V gene lookup returns CDR1 SGHTA and CDR2 FQGNSA. V was trimmed by 2 bases and J by 2 bases, leaving 13 bases between them. The CDR3 loop spans 15 amino acids. The DNA for the CDR3 is TGTGCCAGCAGCTTAATTCGTGGGAGAACCTACGAGCAGTACTTC. It specifies CASSLIRGRTYEQYF.

The chain carries TRBV27 and TRBJ2-6, with 7 bases that match TRBD1. This CDR3 comprises 13 residues. Losses at the gene ends were 2 bases for V and 18 bases for J; bases not matched to a gene: 10. Germline assignment: CDR1 MNHEY and CDR2 SMNVEV (reference sequence). CDR3 in DNA: TGTGCCAGCAGTTTAAGGTATGGGGACAGAACGACTTTC. Protein product: CASSLRYGDRTTF. The whole variable domain, remainder taken from reference TRBV27 and TRBJ2-6, is EAQVTQNPRYLITVTGKKLTVTCSQNMNHEYMSWYRQDPGLGLRQIYYSMNVEVTDKGDVPEGYKVSRKEKRNFPLILESPSPNQTSLYFCASSLRYGDRTTFGAGSRLTVL.

The V and J genes are TRBV6-1 and TRBJ2-1; 7 positions match TRBD1. V lost 6 bases and J lost 13; bases outside the gene matches: 9. The CDR3 has 12 residues. CDR1 is MNHNS and CDR2 is SASEGT in the germline V gene. The CDR3 here is CASRGTVKAQFF. The CDR3 region has the DNA TGTGCCAGCAGGGGGACAGTGAAGGCTCAGTTCTTC.

The J gene is TRBJ2-3, the V gene TRBV7-2; 13 bases fit TRBD2. J was trimmed by 3 bases and V by 5 bases; bases with no gene match: 5. CDR1 and CDR2 (germline): SGHTA, FQGNSA. The CDR3 totals 16 residues. The CDR3 DNA reads TGTGCCAGCAGCCTTCGGACTAGCGGGAGTACAGATACGCAGTATTTT. Its translation is CASSLRTSGSTDTQYF.

The genes are TRBV28 and TRBJ2-5, with a possible D match to TRBD1 (6 bases). The J call is uncertain, as TRBJ2-7 better fits the DNA end. This CDR3 is 14 amino acids long. Germline CDR1 reads MDHEN; CDR2 reads SYDVKM. CDR3: CASTQGLASYEQYF. CDR3 DNA sequence: TGTGCCAGCACCCAGGGGCTAGCTTCCTACGAGCAGTACTTC.

This clone showed up many times. The chain carries TRBV18 and TRBJ2-2; D might be TRBD1 (5 bases). CDR1 is KGHSH and CDR2 is LQKENI in the germline V gene. The CDR3 loop spans 13 amino acids. Trimming took 1 base from V and 6 from J, leaving 6 bases between them. As DNA, the CDR3 is TGTGCCAGCTCACCACAGGGGTCCGGGGAGCTGTTTTTT. Its protein product is CASSPQGSGELFF.

V is TRBV6-6 and J is TRBJ2-7; 14 nucleotides agree with TRBD2. CDR1 and CDR2 (germline): MNHNY, SVGAGI (reference sequence). The CDR3 has 14 amino acids. V gave up 6 bases and J gave up 7 bases; unmatched junction bases: 5. This chain's CDR3 is CASSRLAGGREQYF. The CDR3, as DNA: TGTGCCAGCAGCCGACTAGCGGGGGGGCGAGAGCAGTACTTC.

V is TRBV6-5 and J is TRBJ2-1; D is unresolved. The CDR3 is 14 residues long. The V gene lost 2 bases and the J gene lost 2 bases, with 7 bases spanning the gap. CDR1 is MNHEY and CDR2 is SVGAGI in the germline V gene. For the CDR3, the DNA is TGTGCCAGCAGTTACCAGGTGGCCTACAATGAGCAGTTCTTC. Encoded protein: CASSYQVAYNEQFF.

This clone was detected only a few times. J is TRBJ2-5 and V is TRBV7-9; 9 nucleotides align to TRBD2. V lost 5 bases to trimming and J lost 4 bases; unmatched junction nucleotides: 14. The CDR3 is made up of 17 amino acids. The germline gives CDR1 SEHNR, CDR2 FQNEAQ (reference sequence). The CDR3 bases are TGTGCCAGCAGCCGTAGCGGGGGAACCGCCTTTAGAGAGACCCAGTACTTC. Amino acid sequence: CASSRSGGTAFRETQYF.

The CDR3 loop reads CAIRDRGSHNEQFF. DNA of the CDR3: TGTGCCATCAGGGACAGGGGAAGTCACAATGAGCAGTTCTTC. V is TRBV10-3 and J is TRBJ2-1; the match to TRBD1 covers 9 bases. Trimming removed 6 bases from V and 5 bases from J; junction bases left unmatched: 5. This CDR3 region has 14 residues. The germline V gene has CDR1 ENHRY and CDR2 SYGVKD.

The chain employs TRBV11-2 and TRBJ2-3; no clear D gene. CDR3 length equals 14 residues. The germline CDR1 and CDR2 sequences are SGHAT and FQNNGV. Trimming left V 0 bases short and J 4 bases short, with 8 bases between. Here the CDR3 DNA reads TGTGCCAGCAGCTTAGATAATTTGGCAGATACGCAGTATTTT. Protein: CASSLDNLADTQYF.

The chain carries TRBV9 and TRBJ2-7; the D call may be TRBD1 or TRBD2 (7 bases each). The CDR3 totals 14 residues. V lost 0 bases and J 13 bases, leaving 20 bases between the germline ends. Germline lookup yields CDR1 SGDLS and CDR2 YYNGEE. The CDR3 bases are TGTGCCAGCAGCGTAGGGCAGGGGGAGGGCGTCTCCTACTTC. This sequence encodes CASSVGQGEGVSYF.

The chain recombines TRBV6-1 with TRBJ1-1; D may be TRBD1 (6 bases). CDR1 and CDR2 from the germline V gene are MNHNS and SASEGT. This CDR3 spans 15 amino acids. Trimming removed 2 bases at V and 3 bases at J, with 13 bases between. The CDR3 is CASSEFTGAYTEAFF. DNA of the CDR3: TGTGCCAGCAGTGAATTCACGGGGGCGTACACTGAAGCTTTCTTT.

The V gene is TRBV7-2, the J gene TRBJ2-2; no firm D call. The CDR3 consists of 14 residues. CDR1 and CDR2 (germline): SGHTA, FQGNSA. Trimming left V 3 bases short and J 4 bases short, with 9 bases between. The CDR3 nucleotides are TGTGCCAGCAGCTTGGGGTTGGGCACCGGGGAGCTGTTTTTT. It is translated as CASSLGLGTGELFF. Variable domain in full (rest from reference TRBV7-2 and TRBJ2-2): GAGVSQSPSNKVTEKGKDVELRCDPISGHTALYWYRQSLGQGLEFLIYFQGNSAPDKSGLPSDRFSAERTGGSVSTLTIQRTQQEDSAVYLCASSLGLGTGELFFGEGSRLTVL.

The chain has TRBV2 and TRBJ1-5; D remains unclear. The CDR3 totals 12 residues. The V and J ends lost 3 bases and 6 bases respectively, with 6 bases between them. The germline V gene has CDR1 SNHLY and CDR2 FYNNEI. The CDR3 reads CASSEQGQPQHF. CDR3 nucleotide sequence: TGTGCCAGCAGTGAGCAAGGTCAGCCCCAGCATTTT. The full variable domain, its missing parts supplied by reference TRBV2 and TRBJ1-5, is EPEVTQTPSHQVTQMGQEVILRCVPISNHLYFYWYRQILGQKVEFLVSFYNNEISEKSEIFDDQFSVERPDGSNFTLKIRSTKLEDSAMYFCASSEQGQPQHFGDGTRLSIL.

V usage is TRBV28 and J usage is TRBJ1-3; 7 bases fit TRBD1. V was clipped by 6 bases and J by 2 bases; unmatched bases: 4. CDR3 length equals 14 residues. From germline, CDR1 is MDHEN and CDR2 SYDVKM. CDR3: CASRSTGAGNTIYF. The CDR3 region has the DNA TGTGCCAGCAGATCTACAGGGGCTGGAAACACCATATATTTT.

The V gene is TRBV28, the J gene TRBJ2-6; unclear D gene. This CDR3 region has 15 residues. Trimming took 6 bases from V and 0 from J, leaving 9 bases between them. The germline gives CDR1 MDHEN, CDR2 SYDVKM. CDR3 in DNA: TGTGCCAGCAGACGACAACCCTCTGGGGCCAACGTCCTGACTTTC. Amino acid sequence: CASRRQPSGANVLTF.

The J gene is TRBJ1-2, the V gene TRBV7-9; tentative D call: TRBD1 (5 bases). Germline V CDR1 and CDR2: SEHNR, FQNEAQ (reference sequence). The CDR3 sequence is 15 residues long. Between the trimmed V and J ends, which lost 5 bases and 5 bases, there was a span of 18 bases. CDR3 region: CASSPLTGTGYGYTF. The CDR3 coding sequence is TGTGCCAGCAGCCCGCTGACCGGGACCGGGTATGGCTACACCTTC. The complete variable domain, with remaining parts taken from reference TRBV7-9 and TRBJ1-2, reads DTGVSQNPRHKITKRGQNVTFRCDPISEHNRLYWYRQTLGQGPEFLTYFQNEAQLEKSRLLSDRFSAERPKGSFSTLEIQRTEQGDSAMYLCASSPLTGTGYGYTFGSGTRLTVV.

The rearrangement links TRBV18 to TRBJ2-2; D unclear. Trimming removed 1 base at V and 0 bases at J, with 9 bases between. Germline loops: CDR1 KGHSH, CDR2 LQKENI. The CDR3 is made up of 16 amino acids. CDR3 region: CASSPRQATNTGELFF. In nucleotides, the CDR3 is TGTGCCAGCTCACCACGGCAGGCTACGAACACCGGGGAGCTGTTTTTT.

This clone appeared a single time. The CDR3 sequence is CASSLGAGMGYGYTF. In nucleotides, the CDR3 is TGTGCCAGCAGCTTAGGGGCAGGGATGGGCTATGGCTACACCTTC. The chain combines TRBV7-9 with TRBJ1-2; D is perhaps TRBD1 (5 bases). The CDR3 covers 15 residues. V lost 1 base, J lost 4 bases, and 13 bases lay in between. Germline V lookup: CDR1 SEHNR, CDR2 FQNEAQ (reference sequence).